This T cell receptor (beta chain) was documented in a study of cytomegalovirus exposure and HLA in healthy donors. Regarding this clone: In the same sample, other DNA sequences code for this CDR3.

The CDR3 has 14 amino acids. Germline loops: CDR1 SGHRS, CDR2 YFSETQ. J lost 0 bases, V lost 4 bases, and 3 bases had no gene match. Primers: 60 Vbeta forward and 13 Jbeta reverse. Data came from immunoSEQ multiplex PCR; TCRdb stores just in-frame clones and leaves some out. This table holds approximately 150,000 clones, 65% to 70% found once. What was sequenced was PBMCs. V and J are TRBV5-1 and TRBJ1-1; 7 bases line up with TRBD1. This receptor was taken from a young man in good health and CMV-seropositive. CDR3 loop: CASSPGTVNTEAFF. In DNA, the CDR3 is TGCGCCAGCAGCCCAGGGACAGTGAACACTGAAGCTTTCTTT.